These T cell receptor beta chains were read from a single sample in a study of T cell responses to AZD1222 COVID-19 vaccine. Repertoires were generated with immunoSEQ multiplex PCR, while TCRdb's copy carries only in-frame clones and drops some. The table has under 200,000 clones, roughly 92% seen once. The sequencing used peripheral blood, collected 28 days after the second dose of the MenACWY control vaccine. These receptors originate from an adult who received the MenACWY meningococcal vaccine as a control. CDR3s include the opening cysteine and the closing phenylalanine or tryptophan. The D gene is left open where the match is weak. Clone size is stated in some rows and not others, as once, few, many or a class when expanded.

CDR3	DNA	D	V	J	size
CASSYPGWLDPNTEAFF	TGTGCCAGCAGTTACCCGGGGTGGCTGGACCCTAACACTGAAGCTTTCTTT	-	TRBV6-2/TRBV6-3	TRBJ1-1	-
CASSETSWEQYF	TGTGCCAGCAGTGAGACTAGTTGGGAGCAGTACTTC	-	TRBV6-2/TRBV6-3	TRBJ2-7	-
CASSATGRQAHEQYF	TGTGCCAGCAGTGCAACCGGGAGACAGGCCCACGAGCAGTACTTC	-	TRBV28	TRBJ2-7	once
CASSPALARSGTGELFF	TGTGCCAGCAGCCCAGCCCTAGCCAGGAGTGGGACCGGGGAGCTGTTTTTT	-	TRBV7-7	TRBJ2-2	-
CASKPLGQSFSEAFF	TGTGCCAGCAAGCCCCTGGGACAGAGCTTTTCTGAAGCTTTCTTT	TRBD1	TRBV2	TRBJ1-1	few
CSAKRVNEQFF	TGCAGTGCTAAGAGAGTTAATGAGCAGTTCTTC	-	TRBV20-1	TRBJ2-1	-
CASSFRERDEQYF	TGTGCCAGCAGCTTCCGGGAGCGCGACGAGCAGTACTTC	-	TRBV11-3	TRBJ2-7	-
CASSLKGFYGYTF	TGTGCCAGCAGTTTAAAGGGGTTCTATGGCTACACCTTC	-	TRBV27	TRBJ1-2	-
CSGRGATSSYNEQFF	TGCAGCGGGAGGGGGGCGACCAGCTCCTACAATGAGCAGTTCTTC	-	TRBV29-1	TRBJ2-1	-
CASIPGGADWNTEAFF	TGTGCCAGCATCCCAGGGGGCGCGGATTGGAACACTGAAGCTTTCTTT	TRBD1	TRBV6-6	TRBJ1-1	-
CASSQTDEQYF	TGTGCCAGCAGCCAAACCGACGAGCAGTACTTC	-	TRBV5-6	TRBJ2-7	-
CASRTGQKDYGYTF	TGTGCCAGCAGGACAGGGCAGAAGGACTATGGCTACACCTTC	TRBD1	TRBV28	TRBJ1-2	-
CATSRDRTGSQPQHF	TGTGCCACCAGCAGAGATAGGACAGGGAGCCAGCCCCAGCATTTT	TRBD1	TRBV15	TRBJ1-5	-
CASSTRLAGYNEQFF	TGCGCCAGCAGCACCCGACTAGCGGGTTACAATGAGCAGTTCTTC	TRBD2	TRBV5-1	TRBJ2-1	once
CASSPTGGTGTQTQYF	TGTGCCAGCAGCCCAACTGGCGGGACAGGGACCCAGACCCAGTACTTC	TRBD1	TRBV5-8	TRBJ2-5	once
CASSEARAGGKQFF	TGTGCCAGCAGTGAAGCAAGGGCAGGCGGGAAGCAGTTCTTC	-	TRBV6-1	TRBJ2-1	-
CASSKSGTAYSNQPQHF	TGTGCCAGCAGTAAATCCGGGACAGCCTATAGCAATCAGCCCCAGCATTTT	TRBD1	TRBV27	TRBJ1-5	once
CAIRLTGALDTQYF	TGTGCCATCAGACTGACAGGAGCCCTGGATACGCAGTATTTT	-	TRBV10-3	TRBJ2-3	-
CASSPGQGMRNEQFF	TGTGCCAGCTCACCCGGACAGGGGATGAGGAATGAGCAGTTCTTC	TRBD1	TRBV18	TRBJ2-1	-
CASSLLTGGLEAFF	TGTGCCAGCAGCCTTCTAACAGGGGGTCTTGAAGCTTTCTTT	TRBD1	TRBV11-3	TRBJ1-1	-
CASSYGWLNTEAFF	TGTGCCAGCAGTTACGGGTGGCTGAACACTGAAGCTTTCTTT	-	TRBV6-2/TRBV6-3	TRBJ1-1	once
CASSQESRSNTEAFF	TGTGCCAGCAGCCAAGAGTCTCGGTCAAACACTGAAGCTTTCTTT	-	TRBV3-1/TRBV3-2	TRBJ1-1	-
CASSVGPHGGGEQYF	TGTGCCAGCAGCGTAGGCCCCCATGGGGGAGGCGAGCAGTACTTC	-	TRBV9	TRBJ2-7	-
CATGDRLAFF	TGTGCCACCGGGGACAGGTTGGCTTTCTTT	TRBD1	TRBV10-3	TRBJ1-1	once
CASSQDLGDLKLFF	TGTGCCAGCAGCCAAGATCTTGGGGACTTGAAACTGTTTTTT	-	TRBV3-1/TRBV3-2	TRBJ1-4	once
CASSEDNAPRAEQFF	TGTGCCAGCAGTGAAGATAATGCCCCCAGGGCTGAGCAGTTCTTC	-	TRBV2	TRBJ2-1	-
CASSTTGTLQFF	TGTGCCAGCAGTACAACCGGGACGCTCCAGTTCTTC	-	TRBV6-2/TRBV6-3	TRBJ2-1	-
CASSPTPELGRNTGELFF	TGTGCCAGCAGCCCGACGCCTGAACTGGGACGGAACACCGGGGAGCTGTTTTTT	-	TRBV7-9	TRBJ2-2	-
CASKGDRGSFTEAFF	TGTGCCAGCAAAGGGGACAGGGGATCGTTCACTGAAGCTTTCTTT	TRBD1	TRBV2	TRBJ1-1	-
CAISGGGTWTGTEAFF	TGTGCCATCAGTGGGGGGGGAACCTGGACAGGGACTGAAGCTTTCTTT	TRBD1	TRBV10-3	TRBJ1-1	-
CASSPTETYGYTF	TGTGCCAGCAGCCCGACGGAAACCTATGGCTACACCTTC	-	TRBV2	TRBJ1-2	-
CASSLDASGSSRSYEQYF	TGTGCCAGCAGCTTAGATGCTAGCGGGAGTTCCAGATCCTACGAGCAGTACTTC	TRBD2	TRBV7-2	TRBJ2-7	once
CASSFRGAEAFF	TGTGCCAGCAGTTTTCGGGGGGCCGAAGCTTTCTTT	-	TRBV5-5	TRBJ1-1	-
CASSVVTGGQYF	TGTGCCAGCAGCGTCGTAACCGGAGGGCAGTACTTC	-	TRBV5-6	TRBJ2-7	-
CASKGASGGYSTDTQYF	TGTGCCAGCAAGGGAGCGAGCGGCGGATATAGCACAGATACGCAGTATTTT	-	TRBV28	TRBJ2-3	-
CASSQDRTSGSETQYF	TGTGCCAGCAGCCAAGACCGGACTAGCGGGAGTGAGACCCAGTACTTC	TRBD2	TRBV3-1/TRBV3-2	TRBJ2-5	-
CASSLKAGGRETQYF	TGTGCCAGCAGCCTCAAGGCGGGAGGGCGGGAGACCCAGTACTTC	TRBD2	TRBV6-5	TRBJ2-5	-
CASSSLAGMRVFSGYTF	TGTGCCAGCAGTAGTTTGGCCGGAATGAGGGTCTTCAGCGGCTACACCTTC	-	TRBV28	TRBJ1-2	-
CASQGQETQYF	TGTGCCAGCCAGGGGCAAGAGACCCAGTACTTC	-	TRBV6-5	TRBJ2-5	-
CASSGIAGGSYKQYF	TGTGCCAGCAGCGGAATAGCGGGAGGATCGTATAAGCAGTACTTC	TRBD2	TRBV7-9	TRBJ2-7	many
CASSLDLGPREYF	TGTGCCAGCAGCTTGGATTTGGGGCCCAGGGAGTACTTC	-	TRBV5-6	TRBJ2-4	-
CASSSDRLSYNEQFF	TGTGCCAGCAGTTCTGACCGACTCTCCTACAATGAGCAGTTCTTC	-	TRBV5-8	TRBJ2-1	-
CASNHHLSKRRETQYF	TGTGCCAGCAACCACCACCTATCTAAGCGCAGGGAGACCCAGTACTTC	-	TRBV21-1	TRBJ2-5	once
CASSFGATNTEAFF	TGTGCCAGCAGTTTTGGGGCTACCAACACTGAAGCTTTCTTT	-	TRBV7-8	TRBJ1-1	-
CASSVASGHSTDTQYF	TGTGCCAGCAGCGTAGCTAGCGGACATAGCACAGATACGCAGTATTTT	TRBD2	TRBV9	TRBJ2-3	-
CASSPGRWGYGYTF	TGTGCCAGCAGCCCGGGACGCTGGGGCTATGGCTACACCTTC	-	TRBV7-2	TRBJ1-2	-
CASRVDPDMNTEAFF	TGTGCCAGCAGGGTGGACCCGGACATGAACACTGAAGCTTTCTTT	-	TRBV27	TRBJ1-1	-
CASSQVKNTGELFF	TGTGCCAGCAGCCAAGTGAAGAACACCGGGGAGCTGTTTTTT	-	TRBV14	TRBJ2-2	once
CASSLPDYTGELFF	TGCGCCAGCAGCTTACCGGACTACACCGGGGAGCTGTTTTTT	-	TRBV5-1	TRBJ2-2	-
CASSLDGTGTQPQHF	TGCGCCAGCAGCTTGGATGGGACAGGGACTCAGCCCCAGCATTTT	TRBD1	TRBV5-1	TRBJ1-5	-